This T cell receptor beta chain came from a study of control samples from healthy donors and cancer patients. This table comes from immunoSEQ multiplex PCR, and its TCRdb copy is limited to in-frame clones, with some not included. This sample has some 120,000 clones, with 85% to 90% found just once. The CDR3 has 15 amino acids. Trimming at V came to 2 bases and at J to 5 bases, leaving 6 bases not matched to a gene. Looked up from germline, CDR1 is LNHDA and CDR2 is SQIVND (reference sequence). The chain has TRBV19 and TRBJ1-1; TRBD1 matches at 9 bases. The TCR comes from a woman aged 45 to 65 with colorectal cancer. What was sequenced was PBMCs. DNA of the CDR3: TGTGCCAGTAGTATAATCGAACAGGGGGCTACTGAAGCTTTCTTT. Translating it yields CASSIIEQGATEAFF. Complete variable domain (other parts from reference TRBV19 and TRBJ1-1): DGGITQSPKYLFRKEGQNVTLSCEQNLNHDAMYWYRQDPGQGLRLIYYSQIVNDFQKGDIAEGYSVSREKKESFPLTVTSAQKNPTAFYLCASSIIEQGATEAFFGQGTRLTVV.